This TCR beta chain was identified in a study of memory CD4+ T cells and cytomegalovirus serostatus (dated by TCRdb to the late 2010s). Describing the broader study: The cohort included approximately 35 healthy adults from Belgium, of whom 9 were CMV seropositive and 24 were CMV seronegative. CD4+ memory TCRbeta repertoires of a Belgian cohort with known cytomegalovirus serostatus were sequenced in order to replicate a published TCR-based CMV serostatus classifier.

A FACSAria II was used to sort memory CD4+ T cells, defined as single viable CD3+CD4+CD8-CD45RO+ cells. CMV serostatus was determined with a Roche Elecsys assay detecting serum IgG against CMV pp150, pp28, p38 and p52. After the samples were thawed, total CD4+ T cells were enriched through positive selection using CD4 magnetic microbeads. The samples came from a separate study whose specific focus was interrogating the CD4+ T cell memory repertoire. Peripheral blood mononuclear cells were isolated and cryopreserved according to standard operating procedures, and serum was stored at -80 degrees C. Staining used CD3-PerCP (BW264/56), CD4-APC (RPA-T4), CD45RO-PE (UCHT1) and CD8-Pacific Orange (3B5) antibodies, with Sytox blue excluding non-viable cells. Here is what the overall study found, with its caveats: CMV serostatus prediction reached a median bootstrapped AUC of approximately 0.96 with the original framework and over 0.8 with a US-trained random forest. Only CD4+CD45RO+ memory cells were sequenced, unlike the original study, which covered naive and memory CD4+ and CD8+ populations. Among the 160 or so previously reported CMV-associated TCRbeta sequences, 67 showed up in the CD4+ memory repertoires, with each one found in between one and five individuals. Results were interpreted as suggesting that the CMV-associated TCR signature is largely present in the CD4+ memory repertoire. A median bootstrapped AUC of roughly 0.94 with a 95% CI of 0.76-1.00 was achieved on the Belgian cohort by the original-framework classifier.

The Quick-DNA Microprep Kit was used to extract genomic DNA from the sorted cells. TCRbeta DNA was amplified with the immunoSEQ hsTCRbeta kit following the manufacturer's protocol. TCRbeta libraries were sequenced on an Illumina MiSeq instrument. For the original study's pipeline: Following removal of out-of-frame sequences, around 2.4 million distinct TCRbeta sequences were retained, with an average of about 70,000 per individual. Each individual was scored according to the count of fewer than 200 previously reported CMV-associated TCRbeta sequences and the total productive distinct TCRbeta count. A beta-binomial model was reimplemented in Python, and scikit-learn random forests with default parameters were trained on data from the US cohort. Classifier performance on the Belgian cohort was summarized as median AUC with percentile confidence intervals calculated over 10,000 bootstrap iterations. TCRdb took over this immuneACCESS table, retaining in-frame rearrangements with V and J assigned. Such tables are incomplete; in checked studies, under half of the missing clones stem from an unresolved V gene, and the remainder is unexplained. V and J calls plus clone size are reproduced from that table; the DNA served to infer D and trimming. The sample table records about 58,000 clones; approximately 77% of these occur just once. The ten largest clones take up about 0.48% of the sample.

As concerns this clone: Its binding antigen is unknown. Base-call qualities are not available, and no considerably larger clone is one nucleotide away.

At the junction V is shortened by 5 bases and J by 1 base; bases outside the gene matches: 0. The germline V gene supplies CDR1 SGHRS and CDR2 YFSETQ. The CDR3 covers 12 residues, taking in both the cysteine and the phenylalanine. Only CDR3 DNA remains: 36 bases, in frame from the first base. The source of this sequence is an adult in good health and CMV-seronegative. Some clones in this sample may be carry-over from other donors' samples. What was sequenced was memory CD4+ T cells from blood. This chain joins TRBV5-1 to TRBJ2-7; TRBD1 matches 7 bases in the middle. The CDR3 amino acid sequence is: CASRGQSYEQYF. The bases read TGCGCCAGCAGGGGACAGTCCTACGAGCAGTACTTC. Extended through the reference TRBV5-1 and TRBJ2-7 proteins, this CDR3 yields the full variable domain: KAGVTQTPRYLIKTRGQQVTLSCSPISGHRSVSWYQQTPGQGLQFLFEYFSETQRNKGNFPGRFSGRQFSNSRSEMNVSTLELGDSALYLCASRGQSYEQYFGPGTRLTVT.